The sequence of this T cell receptor (beta chain) was determined in a study of blood T cell repertoires in COVID-19. Assay used: immunoSEQ multiplex PCR; TCRdb lists only in-frame clones, some missing. The table has around 200,000 clones, 85% seen once. Trimming took off 3 bases at V and 2 bases at J, with 23 bases between the two ends. CDR3 size: 18 residues. Germline CDR1 and CDR2: KGHSH and LQKENI. This clone was seen once. This sequence joins TRBV18 and TRBJ2-7; D might be TRBD1 (6 bases). Sequenced material: PBMCs or T cells enriched from blood (not recorded which). This TCR came from a middle-aged man who had recovered from COVID-19. The CDR3 coding sequence is TGTGCCAGCTCACCTCCGGGACAAGCAGTCCCAAAACCCTACGAGCAGTACTTC. Its protein is CASSPPGQAVPKPYEQYF.